This TCR beta chain was observed in a study of blood T cell repertoires in COVID-19. Background on the study: Spain, Italy and the United States supplied samples that represented acute and convalescent COVID-19. PBMCs, B-cell-depleted T cells, or T cells provided the cDNA or gDNA that made up the material.

In the authors' workflow: From reference gene primer amplification, estimates of nucleated cell counts were derived. Repertoires were generated with immunoSEQ multiplex PCR, while TCRdb's copy carries only in-frame clones and drops some. Clone size and the V and J calls come from that table; the DNA yielded D and trimming. The table includes about 10,000 clones, 80% to 90% detected once. The CDR3 has 17 residues. V lost 0 bases to trimming and J lost 1 base; unmatched junction nucleotides: 3. Germline assignment: CDR1 SGHTA and CDR2 FQGNSA. The TCR was taken from a human donor in a cohort sampled during active COVID-19. Sequencing was carried out using peripheral blood. The J gene is TRBJ2-2, the V gene TRBV7-2, with 9 bases aligning to TRBD2. CDR3 nucleotide sequence: TGTGCCAGCAGCTTAGCTAGCGGGGGCCTGAACACCGGGGAGCTGTTTTTT. It is translated as CASSLASGGLNTGELFF.